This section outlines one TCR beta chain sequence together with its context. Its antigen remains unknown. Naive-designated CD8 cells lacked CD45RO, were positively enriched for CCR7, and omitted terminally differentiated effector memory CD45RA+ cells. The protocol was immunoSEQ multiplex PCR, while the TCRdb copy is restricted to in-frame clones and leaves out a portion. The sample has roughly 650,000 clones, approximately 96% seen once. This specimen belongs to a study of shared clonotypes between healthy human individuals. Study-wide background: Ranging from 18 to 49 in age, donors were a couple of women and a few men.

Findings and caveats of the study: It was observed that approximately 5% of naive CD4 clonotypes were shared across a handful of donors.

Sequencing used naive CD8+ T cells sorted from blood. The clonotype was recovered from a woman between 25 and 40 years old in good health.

CDR3 residues: CASSYGTFQQETQYF. The CDR3 region has the DNA TGCGCCAGCAGCTATGGGACATTCCAACAGGAGACCCAGTACTTC. J is TRBJ2-5 and V is TRBV5-1; weak D call: TRBD1 (6 bases). Germline CDR1 and CDR2: SGHRS and YFSETQ. Deletions cut 3 bases from V and 5 bases from J, with 17 bases between. This CDR3 is 15 amino acids long.